A single sample is the source of the 20 T cell receptor beta chains below, sequenced in a study of cytomegalovirus exposure and HLA in healthy donors. PCR employed 60 Vbeta and 13 Jbeta primers. TCRdb keeps only in-frame clones here, not all; method: immunoSEQ multiplex PCR. The sample contains 170,000 or so clones, 81% of which appear only once. Sequencing was carried out using PBMCs. These TCRs come from a woman in her twenties or thirties in good health and CMV-seronegative.

This clone was seen only once. V usage is TRBV4-3 and J usage is TRBJ2-2; D might be TRBD1 (7 bases). In germline, CDR1 is LGHNA, CDR2 YSLEER. Trimming pared 2 bases from V and 5 bases from J, leaving 15 bases between. The CDR3 is 16 amino acids. CDR3: CASSQYNRGGTGELFF. The CDR3 DNA reads as TGCGCCAGCAGCCAATATAACAGGGGAGGAACCGGGGAGCTGTTTTTT.

The chain joins TRBV6-1 to TRBJ1-4, with D uncertain. V dropped 2 bases and J dropped 2 bases, with 12 bases sitting between them. Per the germline V gene, CDR1 is MNHNS and CDR2 is SASEGT. The length of the CDR3 is 16 residues. CDR3 residues: CASSENSYSTNEKLFF. CDR3 DNA: TGTGCCAGCAGTGAAAATTCGTATAGCACTAATGAAAAACTGTTTTTT.

The count of this clone is one. This chain connects TRBV2 to TRBJ2-1; 9 bases agree with TRBD2. After removal of 6 bases from V and 6 bases from J, the junction contained 6 bases not matched to a gene. This CDR3 is built from 14 residues. Germline V CDR1 and CDR2: SNHLY, FYNNEI. The CDR3 loop is CASRSSGSSNEQFF. CDR3 nucleotide sequence: TGTGCCAGCAGAAGTAGCGGGAGCAGCAATGAGCAGTTCTTC. The full variable domain, its missing parts supplied by reference TRBV2 and TRBJ2-1, is EPEVTQTPSHQVTQMGQEVILRCVPISNHLYFYWYRQILGQKVEFLVSFYNNEISEKSEIFDDQFSVERPDGSNFTLKIRSTKLEDSAMYFCASRSSGSSNEQFFGPGTRLTVL.

The J gene is TRBJ2-2, the V gene TRBV5-4; 13 bases fit TRBD2. J lost 8 bases, V lost 3 bases, and 16 bases had no gene match. Germline lookup yields CDR1 SGHNT and CDR2 YYREEE (reference sequence). The CDR3 sequence is 19 residues long. CDR3 sequence: CASSSQGLAGSSRVGELFF. The DNA for the CDR3 is TGTGCCAGCAGCTCTCAGGGACTAGCGGGAAGTTCTAGGGTAGGGGAGCTGTTTTTT.

This clone occurred once. The rearrangement links TRBV7-2 to TRBJ2-3, with 12 nucleotides matching TRBD2. This CDR3 comprises 19 residues. Germline V gene data show CDR1 as SGHTA and CDR2 as FQGNSA. Trimming took 3 bases from V and 0 from J; bases not matched to a gene: 10. The CDR3 nucleotides are TGTGCCAGCAGCTTTAGGCCCATGCTAGCGGGAGGGAGCACAGATACGCAGTATTTT. This codes for CASSFRPMLAGGSTDTQYF.

V gene TRBV6-5 combines with J gene TRBJ2-3; D ambiguous. The CDR3 sequence is 13 residues long. V was trimmed by 7 bases and J by 3 bases, leaving 11 bases between them. Germline assignment: CDR1 MNHEY and CDR2 SVGAGI. The CDR3 DNA reads as TGTGCCAGCAAGGAAGCGTTAACAGATACGCAGTATTTT. Translation: CASKEALTDTQYF.

This sequence joins TRBV5-5 and TRBJ2-7, with D possibly being TRBD1 (6 bases). From germline, CDR1 is SGHKS and CDR2 YYEKEE (reference sequence). V was cut by 4 bases and J by 5 bases, with 10 bases left in between. This CDR3 is 12 amino acids long. The CDR3: CASSGQWNEQYF. The CDR3 DNA reads as TGTGCCAGCAGCGGACAGTGGAACGAGCAGTACTTC.

The rearrangement uses TRBV5-1 and TRBJ2-7, with 13 bases matching TRBD2. CDR1 is SGHRS, CDR2 YFSETQ, per germline. The CDR3 is 18 residues long. The V gene end was trimmed by 4 bases and the J gene end by 4 bases; junction bases not matched to a gene: 14. The CDR3 DNA reads TGCGCCAGCAGCCCAGTGGGACTAGCGGGGTTAGGAGTGTACGAGCAGTACTTC. Translating gives CASSPVGLAGLGVYEQYF. The full variable domain, its missing parts supplied by reference TRBV5-1 and TRBJ2-7, is KAGVTQTPRYLIKTRGQQVTLSCSPISGHRSVSWYQQTPGQGLQFLFEYFSETQRNKGNFPGRFSGRQFSNSRSEMNVSTLELGDSALYLCASSPVGLAGLGVYEQYFGPGTRLTVT.

The chain couples TRBV7-9 to TRBJ2-6; TRBD2 matches at 7 bases. Trimming removed 5 bases from V and 5 bases from J; junction bases left unmatched: 9. This CDR3 is 16 amino acids long. Germline-derived CDR1 and CDR2 are SEHNR and FQNEAQ (reference sequence). The CDR3 here is CASSTAAGVWANVLTF. DNA for the CDR3: TGTGCCAGCAGCACAGCCGCGGGGGTTTGGGCCAACGTCCTGACTTTC.

This chain joins TRBV7-3 and TRBJ2-1; TRBD2 aligns across 12 bases. The J segment lost 5 bases and the V segment lost 1 base, leaving 6 bases of the junction unmatched. The CDR3 consists of 17 residues. Germline CDR1 SGHTA, CDR2 FQGTGA. In DNA, the CDR3 is TGTGCCAGCAGCTTAAGTTTGGCTAGCGGGAGGGACAATGAGCAGTTCTTC. It translates to CASSLSLASGRDNEQFF.

CDR3 DNA sequence: TGTGCCAGCAGCGTATCGGATGTAACAGGGGGCTATGGCTACACCTTC. Its translation: CASSVSDVTGGYGYTF. This chain joins TRBV7-2 and TRBJ1-2, with 8 positions matching TRBD1. The CDR3 is 16 amino acids. CDR1 is SGHTA and CDR2 is FQGNSA in the germline V gene. The V segment lost 5 bases and the J segment 4 bases; nucleotides outside the gene matches: 12.

In DNA form, the CDR3 reads TGTGCCAGCTCACCGACAGGGGTCCCTGGAAACACCATATATTTT. Translation: CASSPTGVPGNTIYF. The chain carries TRBV18 and TRBJ1-3, with 8 bases identical to TRBD1. V lost 3 bases, J lost 2 bases, and 3 bases stayed unmatched. This CDR3 is 15 amino acids long. Germline CDR1 and CDR2: KGHSH and LQKENI.

A few counts support this clone. J is TRBJ2-3 and V is TRBV28, with no clear D. The V end was cut by 4 bases, the J end by 6 bases, with 14 bases between. Germline V gene lookup returns CDR1 MDHEN and CDR2 SYDVKM. The CDR3 extends over 14 amino acids. The DNA for the CDR3 is TGTGCCAGCAGTTCTGTCTCGAGAGCGGATACGCAGTATTTT. Translating it yields CASSSVSRADTQYF.

The V and J genes are TRBV10-3 and TRBJ2-7, with D tentatively TRBD2 (5 bases). This CDR3 region has 14 residues. Germline CDR1 is ENHRY and CDR2 is SYGVKD. Trimming took 8 bases from V and 7 from J, leaving 21 bases between them. CDR3 residues: CAIPNPTSPGEQYF. The CDR3 DNA is TGTGCCATCCCTAACCCGACTTCCCCGGGGGAGCAGTACTTC.

This chain joins TRBV6-6 and TRBJ2-5; D possibly corresponds to TRBD1 (6 bases). CDR1 is MNHNY and CDR2 is SVGAGI in the germline V gene (reference sequence). CDR3 size: 15 residues. The V end lost 8 bases, the J end lost 2 bases, and 18 bases lay between the germline ends. CDR3 residues: CASGNAWDTQETQYF. The CDR3 nucleotides are TGTGCCAGCGGAAACGCTTGGGACACGCAAGAGACCCAGTACTTC.

The sample holds a few counts of this clone. This chain links TRBV25-1 with TRBJ1-1; 8 nucleotides line up with TRBD1. V lost 6 bases and J lost 7; bases outside the gene matches: 10. Germline CDR1 and CDR2: MGHDK and SYGVNS. The CDR3 is made up of 14 amino acids. Written as DNA, the CDR3 is TGTGCCAGCAGGGATTCTGCAGGGGGCGTTGAAGCTTTCTTT. This codes for CASRDSAGGVEAFF.

This chain connects TRBV27 to TRBJ1-3; TRBD1 is a possible D gene (5 bases). Deletions cut 0 bases from V and 4 bases from J, with 19 bases between. Germline CDR1 and CDR2: MNHEY and SMNVEV (reference sequence). This CDR3 region has 18 residues. CDR3 nucleotides: TGTGCCAGCAGTTTATCAGCATTTCAGGGTCCCTCAGGAAACACCATATATTTT. This translates into CASSLSAFQGPSGNTIYF.

For the CDR3, the DNA is TGTGCCAGCAGTTTAGGCCACCGGGACTACGAGCAGTACTTC. Translated: CASSLGHRDYEQYF. The chain is built from TRBV27 and TRBJ2-7; TRBD2 is a possible D gene (5 bases). This CDR3 is built from 14 residues. Trimming removed 2 bases from V and 3 bases from J, with 11 bases in between. Germline V gene lookup returns CDR1 MNHEY and CDR2 SMNVEV (reference sequence).

This clone has only a few counts. The chain's CDR3 is CASSLDLTKNIQYF. In DNA form, the CDR3 reads TGTGCCAGCAGCTTAGATCTAACCAAAAACATTCAGTACTTC. The rearrangement uses TRBV11-2 and TRBJ2-4; the D is unclear. V dropped 0 bases and J dropped 2 bases, with 5 bases sitting between them. Germline V gene sequence: CDR1 SGHAT, CDR2 FQNNGV. The CDR3 has 14 amino acids.

The V gene is TRBV2, the J gene TRBJ1-2, with 8 bases lining up with TRBD1. This CDR3 has 13 residues. Looked up from germline, CDR1 is SNHLY and CDR2 is FYNNEI. Trimming at V came to 5 bases and at J to 3 bases, leaving 2 bases not matched to a gene. CDR3 in DNA: TGTGCCAGCAGTCAGGGGGCTGACTATGGCTACACCTTC. It yields the protein CASSQGADYGYTF.